This TCR beta chain is drawn from a study of T cell responses to AZD1222 COVID-19 vaccine. This clone was seen a single time. Its antigen is undetermined. V was pared by 3 bases and J by 6 bases, with 5 bases of the junction left unmatched. Germline V lookup: CDR1 SGDLS, CDR2 YYNGEE. The CDR3 runs to 13 residues. Study-wide points: Mostly white British, mostly female donors; authors suggested clonal diversity may be underestimated. After the peak T cell response, and only then, were repertoires sampled. Unmutated variant regions reportedly attract nearly half of all spike-specific TCRs.

Assay used: immunoSEQ multiplex PCR; TCRdb lists only in-frame clones, some missing. The table shows 150,000 to 200,000 clones, with 90% occurring only once. This TCR was recovered from an adult in good health. This specimen consisted of peripheral blood, obtained on day 0 of AZD1222 vaccination. The gene calls are TRBV9 and TRBJ1-2; 7 bases line up with TRBD1. The CDR3 loop is CASSAGTEDGYTF. The DNA for the CDR3 is TGTGCCAGCAGCGCCGGGACAGAAGATGGCTACACCTTC.